Presented here are 6 T cell receptor beta chains from one specimen sequenced in a study of lymphopenia after photon versus proton radiotherapy. The assay was immunoSEQ multiplex PCR, and TCRdb's table has in-frame clones only and misses some. The table lists some 40,000 clones, about 86% of them singletons. Sequenced here: peripheral blood, sampled from a patient treated with proton-based radiotherapy. Every receptor here comes from a woman in her 70s with pancreatic cancer. Some clones in this sample may be carry-over from other donors' samples.

V usage is TRBV6-1 and J usage is TRBJ2-3; TRBD2 matches 12 bases. There are 15 residues in the CDR3. The germline gives CDR1 MNHNS, CDR2 SASEGT. Trimming cost V 10 bases and J 1 base; bases outside gene matches: 6. CDR3 sequence (DNA): TGTGCCACCAAAGGACTAGCGGGACGCACAGATACGCAGTATTTT. Encoded protein: CATKGLAGRTDTQYF.

This clone was recorded only once. V and J are TRBV10-3 and TRBJ2-2; 8 positions match TRBD1. Germline V gives CDR1 ENHRY, CDR2 SYGVKD. This CDR3 comprises 14 residues. J was trimmed by 4 bases and V by 6 bases; bases with no gene match: 4. Written as DNA, the CDR3 is TGTGCCATCAGGACAGGGGTGGCCACCGGGGAGCTGTTTTTT. Its translation: CAIRTGVATGELFF.

This clone occurred a few times. The V gene is TRBV28, the J gene TRBJ1-5, with TRBD1 matching 7 bases. There are 15 residues in the CDR3. Trimming cost V 2 bases and J 2 bases; bases outside gene matches: 3. Germline lookup yields CDR1 MDHEN and CDR2 SYDVKM. The CDR3 DNA reads TGTGCCAGCAGTTTAGGGACAGTCGGCAATCAGCCCCAGCATTTT. Translating it yields CASSLGTVGNQPQHF.

The CDR3 loop reads CASSPGRAPQPQHF. Written as DNA, the CDR3 is TGTGCCAGTAGCCCGGGACGGGCCCCTCAGCCCCAGCATTTT. V and J are TRBV19 and TRBJ1-5, with a tentative D call TRBD1 (5 bases). Germline CDR1 is LNHDA and CDR2 is SQIVND (reference sequence). The CDR3 sequence is 14 residues long. The V gene lost 6 bases and the J gene lost 6 bases, with 15 bases spanning the gap.

This sequence joins TRBV6-6 and TRBJ1-5; the D gene is possibly TRBD1 (5 bases). Germline CDR1 and CDR2: MNHNY and SVGAGI (reference sequence). With 2 bases removed from V and 5 bases from J, the gap between germline ends came to 10 bases. The CDR3 spans 14 residues. The CDR3 sequence: CASSYGREHQPQHF. The CDR3 DNA follows: TGTGCCAGCAGTTACGGCAGGGAGCATCAGCCCCAGCATTTT.

CDR3 protein: CASSSAGGSSYNEQFF. In nucleotides, the CDR3 is TGTGCCAGCAGCTCAGCGGGAGGGAGCTCCTACAATGAGCAGTTCTTC. J is TRBJ2-1 and V is TRBV7-2; TRBD2 agrees at 10 bases. In germline, CDR1 is SGHTA, CDR2 FQGNSA. With 4 bases clipped from V and 0 bases from J, the junction kept 3 bases outside the gene matches. The CDR3 length is 16 residues.